What follows describes a single TCR beta chain. Its antigen is undetermined. Donors came from a validation cohort of some 130 subjects, distinct from the first 666-subject cohort. Germline assignment: CDR1 SGHRS and CDR2 YFSETQ. This CDR3 has 14 amino acids. The V and J ends lost 4 bases and 4 bases respectively, with 11 bases between them. This sample was included in a study of cytomegalovirus exposure and HLA in healthy donors. Profiled with immunoSEQ multiplex PCR; TCRdb holds only in-frame clones, not every one. Of 140,000 to 150,000 clones listed, approximately 88% are singletons. Study results and limitations: A list of around 160 TCR beta chains associated with cytomegalovirus was given. In vitro work confirmed that a few CMV-associated chains recognize CMV antigens.

Sequencing was performed on PBMCs. V and J are TRBV5-1 and TRBJ1-4; D is uncertain. This sequence was found in a young man in good health and CMV-seropositive. DNA for the CDR3: TGCGCCAGCAGCCTCGGGTGGGTTAATGAAAAACTGTTTTTT. This sequence encodes CASSLGWVNEKLFF.